Sequencing of this T cell receptor (beta chain) was carried out in a study of monozygotic twins with inflammatory bowel disease. TCRdb re-analyzed the 5' RACE reads; it lists each CDR3 protein once, without DNA. The sample's table shows some 99,000 distinct CDR3 sequences. This CDR3 is 16 amino acids long. The germline gives CDR1 SGHTA, CDR2 FQGNSA. The sequence derives from a human donor with ulcerative colitis or Crohn's disease, or a healthy co-twin of an affected twin (not recorded which). The chain recombines TRBV7-2 with TRBJ2-5. Sequenced input: blood. CDR3 loop: CASSLATARIQETQYF.